Sequencing of this T cell receptor (beta chain) was carried out in a study of low-dose radiotherapy and immunotherapy resistance in tumors. The wider study: Cohort 1 was treated with 0.5 Gy per fraction at 2-week intervals, amounting to 6.5 Gy overall.

The CDR3 runs to 12 residues. Germline values: CDR1 KGHSH, CDR2 LQKENI. Covering alpha and beta chains, TRAV- and TRBV-specific primers were used for the first-strand cDNA. The authors ran 15 to 25 PCR cycles to amplify TCRs with a constant-region primer and V-primer adapter. TCRdb itself ran the reads through MiXCR, one entry per CDR3 protein. Found here are over 65,000 distinct CDR3 sequences, 18% of them singletons; the top ten hold roughly 2.8%. Regarding time point: before trial treatment. This clonotype showed up just once. A much larger clonotype is one base distant, so this may be a read error.

The sequences come from PBMCs, collected before treatment. V and J are TRBV18 and TRBJ2-1, with D unresolved. This sequence was found in a male donor with prostate cancer. CDR3 sequence: CASSPPSNEQFF. The CDR3 DNA follows: TGTGCCAGCTCCCCACCTTCCAATGAGCAGTTCTTC.